Listed below are T cell receptor beta chains from one sample, sequenced in a study of beta chain features in type 1 diabetes. Profiling relied on immunoSEQ multiplex PCR, and the TCRdb table lists in-frame clones only, not all of them. The table lists 250,000 to 350,000 clones, roughly an eighth of them singletons. The sample comprised naive CD4+ T cells from blood. The receptors originated from a man aged 30-40 years with type 1 diabetes. Both conserved end residues are part of each CDR3. D genes are given only for firm matches. Clone size appears in some rows only: once, few, many, or a class for an expanded clone.

V gene	D gene	clone size	J gene	CDR3 DNA	CDR3 protein
TRBV6-1	.	.	TRBJ2-1	TGTGCCAGCAGTGCCAACAGGGACCCCCTCGGGAATGAGCAGTTCTTC	CASSANRDPLGNEQFF
TRBV7-9	TRBD1	.	TRBJ1-2	TGTGCCAGCAGCCAAGGGACAGCGAACTATGGCTACACCTTC	CASSQGTANYGYTF
TRBV30	.	.	TRBJ1-2	TGTGCCTGGAGAGCGGTTCGCTACACCTTC	CAWRAVRYTF
TRBV29-1	TRBD2	few	TRBJ2-1	TGCAGCGTTGGGCCTAGCGGGAGGGATGAGCAGTTCTTC	CSVGPSGRDEQFF
TRBV5-1	TRBD1	few	TRBJ2-7	TGCGCCAGCAGCCCGACAGGGCCCACCTACGAGCAGTACTTC	CASSPTGPTYEQYF
TRBV6-5	TRBD2	few	TRBJ2-1	TGTGCCAGCAGTTACCCGCGGGGGACGGGTGAGCAGTTCTTC	CASSYPRGTGEQFF
TRBV18	TRBD2	.	TRBJ2-1	TGTGCCAGCTCACCGGGACTAGGCAATGAGCAGTTCTTC	CASSPGLGNEQFF
TRBV7-2	TRBD1	.	TRBJ1-2	TGTGCCAGCAGCTTAGGGACAGGGCTGGCTAACTATGGCTACACCTTC	CASSLGTGLANYGYTF
TRBV9	TRBD2	.	TRBJ2-7	TGTGCCAGCAGCGTAGAACGGGAGGGGTACGAGCAGTACTTC	CASSVEREGYEQYF
TRBV4-1	TRBD2	.	TRBJ2-1	TGCGCCAGCAGCCCCGGGAGCGGGGCATACAATGAGCAGTTCTTC	CASSPGSGAYNEQFF
TRBV18	TRBD1	few	TRBJ2-7	TGTGCCAGCTCACCAGACAGGGCGCGGTACGAGCAGTACTTC	CASSPDRARYEQYF
TRBV6-5	.	few	TRBJ1-2	TGTGCCAGCACCCGATACATAGGGGCAACCTATGGCTACACCTTC	CASTRYIGATYGYTF
TRBV7-3	.	.	TRBJ2-6	TGTGCCAGCAGCTCTACGCTCTCTGGGGCCAACGTCCTGACTTTC	CASSSTLSGANVLTF
TRBV2	.	few	TRBJ1-4	TGTGCCAGCAGTGATACAGGGAAGAATGAAAAACTGTTTTTT	CASSDTGKNEKLFF
TRBV27	TRBD1	.	TRBJ2-7	TGTGCCTCGGCGGGACAGGGCGGCGAGCAGTACTTC	CASAGQGGEQYF
TRBV28	TRBD1	once	TRBJ1-2	TGTGCCAGCCGAGGGACAGGGGTCGATGGCTACACCTTC	CASRGTGVDGYTF
TRBV28	.	.	TRBJ1-1	TGTGCCAGCAGATATAACAGGGCTGAAGCTTTCTTT	CASRYNRAEAFF
TRBV7-2	TRBD2	few	TRBJ2-1	TGTGCCAGCAGCTCCCCTAGCGGGAGGGTCAATGAGCAGTTCTTC	CASSSPSGRVNEQFF
TRBV2	.	.	TRBJ2-7	TGTGCCAGCAGCTCCGACAGCCTCTACGAGCAGTACTTC	CASSSDSLYEQYF
TRBV11-1	.	few	TRBJ2-2	TGTGCCAGCAGTAAGACTAGGGACACCGGGGAGCTGTTTTTT	CASSKTRDTGELFF
TRBV18	TRBD1	.	TRBJ2-7	TGTGCCAGCTCACAGGGACAGGGGACTCCCTACGAGCAGTACTTC	CASSQGQGTPYEQYF
TRBV29-1	.	few	TRBJ1-3	TGCAGCGCACACTACTCTGGAAACACCATATATTTT	CSAHYSGNTIYF
TRBV6-1	.	.	TRBJ2-2	TGTGCCAGCAAGAGGGCCGGGGAGCTGTTTTTT	CASKRAGELFF
TRBV7-9	TRBD1	few	TRBJ2-5	TGTGCCAGCAGCCGGTGGACAGGGGTATGGGAGACCCAGTACTTC	CASSRWTGVWETQYF
TRBV28	.	few	TRBJ2-7	TGTGCCAGCAGTTTACGGGGCTACGAGCAGTACTTC	CASSLRGYEQYF
TRBV28	TRBD2	.	TRBJ2-7	TGTGCCAGCAGTTTATGGACTAGCGGGATCTCCTACGAGCAGTACTTC	CASSLWTSGISYEQYF
TRBV4-2	TRBD2	few	TRBJ2-7	TGTGCCAGCAGCCCGGGGACTAGCGGGATTAGCGAGCAGTACTTC	CASSPGTSGISEQYF
TRBV28	.	.	TRBJ1-2	TGTGCCAGCAGTTTGGTAGTTCCGGGGGATGGCTACACCTTC	CASSLVVPGDGYTF
TRBV5-1	TRBD1	.	TRBJ2-1	TGCGCCAGCAGCTCGACGGGACAGGGATTAAACAATGAGCAGTTCTTC	CASSSTGQGLNNEQFF
TRBV28	.	few	TRBJ2-5	TGTGCCAGCAGCCCTCTAGGAGTACTAGGGAGGGAGACCCAGTACTTC	CASSPLGVLGRETQYF
TRBV28	TRBD2	.	TRBJ2-1	TGTGCCAGCAGAACCTGGCTAGCGGGTAAACGGAATGAGCAGTTCTTC	CASRTWLAGKRNEQFF
TRBV18	.	.	TRBJ2-6	TGTGCCAGCTCACAAATCGCAGGGTCCGGTGGGGCCAACGTCCTGACTTTC	CASSQIAGSGGANVLTF
TRBV10-3	.	.	TRBJ2-7	TGTGCCATCAGTGAGTCCGGCGCGGCCTACGAGCAGTACTTC	CAISESGAAYEQYF
TRBV7-2	.	.	TRBJ2-7	TGTGCCAGCAGTCACCCCGCGGGCGAGCAGTACTTC	CASSHPAGEQYF
TRBV19	TRBD1	.	TRBJ2-1	TGTGCCAGTATAGGGTTCGCAGGGGGTGACTACAATGAGCAGTTCTTC	CASIGFAGGDYNEQFF
TRBV4-2	TRBD2	.	TRBJ2-1	TGTGCCAGCAGCCAAGAGGTAGCGGGAGGGCCCCACAATGAGCAGTTCTTC	CASSQEVAGGPHNEQFF
TRBV5-1	.	.	TRBJ2-3	TGCGCCAGCAGCTATCCAGGAGATACGCAGTATTTT	CASSYPGDTQYF
TRBV5-1	.	.	TRBJ1-1	TGCGCCAGCAGGTTTTCGGGGGTCACTGAAGCTTTCTTT	CASRFSGVTEAFF
TRBV19	.	.	TRBJ2-7	TGTGCCAGTAGTATCGCCTACGAGCAGTACTTC	CASSIAYEQYF
TRBV30	TRBD2	.	TRBJ2-3	TGTGCCTGGAGTATAACTAGCGGGGGAGATACGCAGTATTTT	CAWSITSGGDTQYF
TRBV28	.	few	TRBJ2-1	TGTGCCAGCAGTTTAGTTCACAAATACAATGAGCAGTTCTTC	CASSLVHKYNEQFF
TRBV4-3	TRBD1	.	TRBJ1-2	TGCGCCAGCAGACGGGACAGGTTTCAAGGCTACACCTTC	CASRRDRFQGYTF
TRBV9	TRBD2	.	TRBJ2-3	TGTGCCAGCAGCGGTGGGACTAGCGGGACGGGTACGCAGTATTTT	CASSGGTSGTGTQYF
TRBV6-4	TRBD1	few	TRBJ1-2	TGTGCCAGCAGTGAACGACAGGGATTGAACTATGGCTACACCTTC	CASSERQGLNYGYTF
TRBV7-3	.	few	TRBJ1-1	TGTGCCAGCAGAAAACAGGGGAACACTGAAGCTTTCTTT	CASRKQGNTEAFF
TRBV2	.	few	TRBJ2-2	TGTGCCAGCAGTGAGGTGGGCACGGGGAAAACCGGGGAGCTGTTTTTT	CASSEVGTGKTGELFF
TRBV5-1	TRBD2	few	TRBJ2-3	TGCGCCAGCAGCCTGACTAGCGGGAGGATCGTAGATACGCAGTATTTT	CASSLTSGRIVDTQYF
TRBV28	TRBD2	few	TRBJ2-5	TGTGCCAGCAGTTTAGCGGGAGGGCCGGAGGAGACCCAGTACTTC	CASSLAGGPEETQYF
TRBV9	.	.	TRBJ2-3	TGTGCCAGCAGCGACAGGGTGAGCACAGATACGCAGTATTTT	CASSDRVSTDTQYF
TRBV11-1	TRBD2	.	TRBJ2-3	TGTGCCAGCAGCCCCCTCGGGGCTAGCGGGAGCTACACAGATACGCAGTATTTT	CASSPLGASGSYTDTQYF
TRBV18	.	.	TRBJ2-3	TGTGCCAGCTCGCGGAACCCCACTAGCACAGATACGCAGTATTTT	CASSRNPTSTDTQYF